The next 9 T cell receptor beta chains were all read from a single sample in a study of T cells after yellow fever vaccination (dated by TCRdb to between 2017 and 2020). The meaning of the sample's treatment or condition label: live attenuated yellow fever vaccine strain. The method was 5' RACE. The sequencer was an Illumina NovaSeq 6000. In TCRdb, the public reads were trimmed at Q25 with fastp and aligned with MiXCR, with productive beta chains retained. Rows matching on CDR3 protein sequence are summarized as one entry with the most common DNA and genes. Counted in this sample were 340,000 or so distinct CDR3 sequences; around 13% of them appeared once. The biggest ten clones account for approximately 3.3% of the sample. The sample here was CD4+ T cells sorted from PBMCs, taken 15 days after the yellow fever booster vaccination. Receptors originate from a man younger than 35 who received the YFV17D yellow fever vaccine.

The CDR3: CASSYGLGNYGYTF. In DNA, the CDR3 is TGTGCCAGCAGTTACGGTCTCGGGAACTATGGCTACACCTTC. The gene calls are TRBV6-2 or TRBV6-3 and TRBJ1-2; no reliable D call. Germline CDR1 MNHEY, CDR2 SVGEGT. Trimming cost V 2 bases and J 2 bases, with 9 bases left between them. This CDR3 spans 14 amino acids.

The rearrangement joins TRBV7-2 to TRBJ2-3; D gene unclear. The ends were cut back, 0 bases at V and 1 base at J, with 5 bases in the middle. The CDR3 sequence is 14 residues long. The germline CDR1 and CDR2 sequences are SGHTA and FQGNSA. CDR3 sequence reads: CASSLAQGTDTQYF. CDR3 bases: TGTGCCAGCAGCTTAGCCCAAGGCACAGATACGCAGTATTTT.

The chain is built from TRBV29-1 and TRBJ2-3; D call uncertain. CDR3 length equals 12 residues. The V gene's germline CDR1 is SQVTM and CDR2 ANQGSEA. The V and J ends lost 4 bases and 1 base respectively, with 6 bases between them. CDR3 DNA: TGCAGCGTTGCCGAGGGCACAGATACGCAGTATTTT. Encoded protein: CSVAEGTDTQYF.

This clonotype has just a few counts. The V and J genes are TRBV4-3 and TRBJ2-1; 7 bases line up with TRBD1. CDR1 LGHNA and CDR2 YSLEER come from the germline V gene. The V and J ends lost 1 base and 10 bases, in that order; junction bases with no gene match: 4. The CDR3 extends over 13 amino acids. This chain's CDR3 is CASSQGLQGEQFF. The CDR3 nucleotides read TGCGCCAGCAGCCAAGGCCTACAGGGGGAGCAGTTCTTC.

This clonotype was recorded a few times. The chain links TRBV4-2 to TRBJ2-1; 7 bases map to TRBD2. The CDR3 runs to 17 residues. V gave up 0 bases and J gave up 2 bases; unmatched junction bases: 7. CDR1 and CDR2 from the germline V gene are LGHNA and YNFKEQ. CDR3 in amino acids: CASSQDRGLSAYNEQFF. CDR3 coding DNA: TGTGCCAGCAGCCAAGATAGGGGACTATCCGCCTACAATGAGCAGTTCTTC.

The sample holds a few counts of this clonotype. V usage is TRBV7-6 and J usage is TRBJ2-1, with 11 bases fitting TRBD2. CDR1 is SGHVS and CDR2 is FNYEAQ in the germline V gene. J lost 9 bases, V lost 1 base, and 8 bases had no gene match. This CDR3 spans 16 amino acids. CDR3 residues: CASSLGPLAGGREQFF. The CDR3 DNA sequence: TGTGCCAGCAGCTTAGGGCCGCTAGCGGGGGGCCGTGAGCAGTTCTTC.

This clonotype has a handful of counts. DNA of the CDR3: TGTGCCAGCAGCGGGAACGATGAAAAACTGTTTTTT. As protein: CASSGNDEKLFF. This sequence joins TRBV2 and TRBJ1-4; D remains ambiguous. Between the trimmed V and J ends, which lost 6 bases and 6 bases, there was a span of 8 bases. Germline CDR1 and CDR2: SNHLY and FYNNEI. The CDR3 length is 12 residues. The complete variable domain, with remaining parts taken from reference TRBV2 and TRBJ1-4, reads EPEVTQTPSHQVTQMGQEVILRCVPISNHLYFYWYRQILGQKVEFLVSFYNNEISEKSEIFDDQFSVERPDGSNFTLKIRSTKLEDSAMYFCASSGNDEKLFFGSGTQLSVL.

The V and J genes are TRBV5-1 and TRBJ1-2; no clear D. The CDR3 has 13 amino acids. The germline V gene encodes CDR1 SGHRS and CDR2 YFSETQ. V was pared by 0 bases and J by 6 bases, with 9 bases between. CDR3 amino acids: CASSLDGRNGYTF. The CDR3 region has the DNA TGCGCCAGCAGCTTGGATGGCCGGAATGGCTACACCTTC. The full variable domain, its missing parts supplied by reference TRBV5-1 and TRBJ1-2, is KAGVTQTPRYLIKTRGQQVTLSCSPISGHRSVSWYQQTPGQGLQFLFEYFSETQRNKGNFPGRFSGRQFSNSRSEMNVSTLELGDSALYLCASSLDGRNGYTFGSGTRLTVV.

The chain joins TRBV5-1 to TRBJ2-1, with TRBD2 identical over 14 bases. Trimming at V came to 4 bases and at J to 9 bases, leaving 15 bases not matched to a gene. The CDR3 length is 18 residues. The V gene's germline CDR1 is SGHRS and CDR2 YFSETQ. The DNA of the CDR3 is TGCGCCAGCAGCCCCCGATCGACTAGCGGGGGGGCCGCTGGTGAGCAGTTCTTC. This sequence encodes CASSPRSTSGGAAGEQFF. The full variable domain, its missing parts supplied by reference TRBV5-1 and TRBJ2-1, is KAGVTQTPRYLIKTRGQQVTLSCSPISGHRSVSWYQQTPGQGLQFLFEYFSETQRNKGNFPGRFSGRQFSNSRSEMNVSTLELGDSALYLCASSPRSTSGGAAGEQFFGPGTRLTVL.